This TCR beta chain was recovered during a study of shared clonotypes between healthy human individuals. TCRdb keeps only in-frame clones here, not all; method: immunoSEQ multiplex PCR. There are about 710,000 clones in the sample; over 55% occur only once, and approximately 1.8% lies in the top ten. This clone appeared a few times. The germline CDR1 and CDR2 sequences are SGDLS and YYNGEE. V was clipped by 3 bases and J by 3 bases, with 12 bases between them. This CDR3 is built from 15 residues. The sequenced sample consisted of memory CD4+ T cells sorted from blood. Indicated subset: CD45RA-negative fraction. This clonotype originated in a woman aged 30 to 39 in good health. The chain links TRBV9 to TRBJ2-2, with D perhaps TRBD1 (6 bases). In nucleotides, the CDR3 is TGTGCCAGCAGCGGAGTCCAGGGGTACACCGGGGAGCTGTTTTTT. Its protein is CASSGVQGYTGELFF.